These 7 T cell receptor beta chains originate from one sample sequenced in a study of blood T cell repertoires in COVID-19. Using immunoSEQ multiplex PCR, the repertoire was profiled, and TCRdb retains in-frame clones only, with some absent. Among some 90,000 clones listed, around nine tenths were seen once. Sequenced: peripheral blood. The receptor set was obtained from a woman aged 80 or over with acute or convalescent COVID-19.

This clone was picked up a small number of times. V usage is TRBV6-6 and J usage is TRBJ2-1; 12 positions agree with TRBD2. Germline CDR1 MNHNY, CDR2 SVGAGI (reference sequence). V lost 0 bases to trimming and J lost 7 bases; unmatched junction nucleotides: 1. CDR3 length: 15 residues. The DNA of the CDR3 is TGTGCCAGCAGTTACTCCGGACTAGCGGGGAATGAGCAGTTCTTC. Protein: CASSYSGLAGNEQFF.

V and J are TRBV7-3 and TRBJ2-2, with 8 bases lining up with TRBD2. With V trimmed by 3 bases and J by 2 bases, 5 bases remained unmatched. The CDR3 has 16 residues. In germline, CDR1 is SGHTA, CDR2 FQGTGA. This CDR3 reads CASSLNSGTNTGELFF. The CDR3 nucleotides read TGTGCCAGCAGCTTGAATAGCGGGACTAACACCGGGGAGCTGTTTTTT.

The chain couples TRBV6-1 to TRBJ1-5; D call uncertain. CDR1 and CDR2 from the germline V gene are MNHNS and SASEGT. The CDR3 runs 11 residues. Between the trimmed V and J ends, which lost 2 bases and 7 bases, there was a span of 3 bases. In DNA, the CDR3 is TGTGCCAGCAGTGAACTACAGCCCCAGCATTTT. It specifies CASSELQPQHF.

The chain carries TRBV27 and TRBJ2-7; possibly TRBD2 for D (6 bases). This CDR3 spans 17 amino acids. Trimming removed 3 bases at V and 0 bases at J, with 18 bases between. Germline CDR1 reads MNHEY; CDR2 reads SMNVEV (reference sequence). CDR3 bases: TGTGCCAGCAGTTTGGAGGGGCTGGGCACGTTCTCCTACGAGCAGTACTTC. As protein: CASSLEGLGTFSYEQYF.

The chain has TRBV24-1 and TRBJ1-2; TRBD1 aligns across 7 bases. Germline V gives CDR1 KGHDR, CDR2 SFDVKD. Trimming at V came to 4 bases and at J to 0 bases, leaving 4 bases not matched to a gene. The CDR3 covers 15 residues. CDR3 amino acids: CATSETGTANYGYTF. CDR3 coding DNA: TGTGCCACCAGTGAGACGGGGACAGCTAACTATGGCTACACCTTC.

This chain uses TRBV6-2 or TRBV6-3 with TRBJ1-2, with a tentative D call TRBD1 (6 bases). The CDR3 has 16 residues. Trimming stripped 0 bases from V and 3 bases from J, with 14 bases between. The germline V gene has CDR1 MNHEY and CDR2 SVGEGT. DNA for the CDR3: TGTGCCAGCAGTTACTCGGCAGGGGAATCTGACTATGGCTACACCTTC. This sequence encodes CASSYSAGESDYGYTF.

This chain joins TRBV4-1 and TRBJ1-2; the D is unclear. The CDR3 totals 13 residues. Germline V lookup: CDR1 MGHRA, CDR2 YSYEKL. Between the trimmed V and J ends, which lost 0 bases and 14 bases, there was a span of 16 bases. CDR3 sequence (DNA): TGCGCCAGCAGCCAAGAGGTGGCTTCCCCGAGGACCTTC. Its protein is CASSQEVASPRTF.